The subject of this entry is one T cell receptor beta chain. This sample is drawn from a study of shared clonotypes between healthy human individuals. Study details: The composition of the donors was two women and three men aged 18 to 49.

TCRdb's copy holds only in-frame clones and misses some; the assay was immunoSEQ multiplex PCR. The data show about 2.1 million clones, with just over 90% seen just once and under 2% held by the top ten. Naive-designated CD8 cells lacked CD45RO, were positively enriched for CCR7, and omitted terminally differentiated effector memory CD45RA+ cells. Every one of the donors was a Caucasian adult that lived in Nashville, Tennessee. The TCR comes from a man aged 18 to 35 in good health. Some clones in this sample may be carry-over from other donors' samples. The sequencing input was naive CD8+ T cells from PBMCs.

The CDR3 nucleotides read TGTGCCAGCAGTAACCTGCGGGGGGGAGCAGATACGCAGTATTTT. Its protein product is CASSNLRGGADTQYF. The V and J genes are TRBV6-1 and TRBJ2-3, with 9 bases matching TRBD2. Germline CDR1 and CDR2: MNHNS and SASEGT. The CDR3 contains 15 residues. V shed 5 bases, J shed 4 bases, and the junction held 7 bases outside the gene matches.